This entry is about one T cell receptor (beta chain). For the second PCR, which ran for about 6 to 12 cycles, a sample-barcoded 5' primer and a J-beta primer mix were used. The yield of each sample was at least 2.5 million CDR3-containing paired-end reads. TCRdb processed the 5' RACE reads anew with MiXCR; each CDR3 protein has one entry. The profile covers roughly 730,000 distinct CDR3 sequences, with about 56% appearing a single time and around 24% taken by the ten largest. The data belong to a study of blood T cells in healthy people across ages. V dropped 5 bases and J dropped 5 bases, with 18 bases sitting between them. The CDR3 runs 15 residues. Germline V gene lookup returns CDR1 MNHNS and CDR2 SASEGT.

This clonotype originated in a man aged 40-49 years in good health. The sequencing input was blood. J is TRBJ1-2 and V is TRBV6-1, with D unresolved. The CDR3 sequence: CASSSSGLGPYGYTF. The CDR3 DNA follows: TGTGCCAGCAGTTCATCGGGATTGGGCCCATATGGCTACACCTTC.